This T cell receptor beta chain was sequenced during a study of cytomegalovirus exposure and HLA in healthy donors (dated by TCRdb to about 2017). In terms of the full investigation: A later analysis indicated that the 90 to 150 validation repertoires were generated on the platform also employed for the 700 or so repertoires of the first cohort. The study aimed to test whether signatures of past pathogen exposure could be identified by cataloging public T cell receptors. Along with the roughly 700-subject first cohort, a separate validation cohort of some 130 different subjects was used. To predict cytomegalovirus infection status, the study brought together high-throughput TCR immunosequencing, statistical association of individual TCRs with disease status, and machine learning. Results and caveats for the whole study, not just this receptor: Cytomegalovirus status was reported to be diagnosed by the classifier with high specificity and sensitivity in both the original and validation cohorts. According to the authors, the approach could potentially be generalized to other disease states and immunological phenotypes. In vitro tests confirmed that three of the cytomegalovirus-associated TCR beta chains recognize cytomegalovirus antigens. The study gave a list of 150 to 200 TCR beta chains associated with cytomegalovirus. Subsequent analysis determined that TCRs grouped into clusters in the first cohort also showed a tendency toward co-occurrence across the roughly 110 validation repertoires, and approximately 93% of cluster scores exceeded 0. While some public TCRs were present in many individuals, most TCR sequences turned up only very rarely across donors. A later analysis lacked HLA typing for the validation cohort, so it scored co-occurrence in that cohort across all 120 or so repertoires.

Donors formed part of the validation cohort, which comprised 120 subjects and was distinct from the first cohort of several hundred subjects. Libraries came from the immunoSEQ multiplex PCR assay. The original pipeline was this. A statistical classification framework was built for diagnosing cytomegalovirus status from the catalog of TCR beta chain sequences. As stored in TCRdb, this immuneACCESS dataset retains in-frame rearrangements with V and J assigned. A fraction of the clones does not appear; measured against another copy, unresolved V genes explain less than half of the discrepancy, and the remainder lacks a known reason. D and trimming were read from the DNA, whereas the V and J calls and clone size are those reported in that table. The sample contains 150,000 or so clones, roughly 84% of them found a single time. The ten largest clones represent 10% of the sample. On this clone: Its antigen remains undetermined. No base quality values were provided; no much bigger clone lies one nucleotide off.

Deletion took 0 bases off V and 0 bases off J, with a span of 9 bases between the germline ends. The cysteine opens and the phenylalanine closes a CDR3 of 16 amino acids. Kept here is only the CDR3 DNA, which spans 48 bases and is read in frame from base 1. Via the germline V gene, CDR1 is SGHRS and CDR2 YFSETQ. The sequence is built from TRBV5-1 and TRBJ1-4; the D region possibly corresponds to TRBD1 (5 bases align). The TCR originated in a man under 40 in good health and CMV-seropositive. The sequencing sample was made of PBMCs. The sequence in DNA is TGCGCCAGCAGCTTGGTTCAGGGCGCAACTAATGAAAAACTGTTTTTT. Its coded protein is CASSLVQGATNEKLFF.